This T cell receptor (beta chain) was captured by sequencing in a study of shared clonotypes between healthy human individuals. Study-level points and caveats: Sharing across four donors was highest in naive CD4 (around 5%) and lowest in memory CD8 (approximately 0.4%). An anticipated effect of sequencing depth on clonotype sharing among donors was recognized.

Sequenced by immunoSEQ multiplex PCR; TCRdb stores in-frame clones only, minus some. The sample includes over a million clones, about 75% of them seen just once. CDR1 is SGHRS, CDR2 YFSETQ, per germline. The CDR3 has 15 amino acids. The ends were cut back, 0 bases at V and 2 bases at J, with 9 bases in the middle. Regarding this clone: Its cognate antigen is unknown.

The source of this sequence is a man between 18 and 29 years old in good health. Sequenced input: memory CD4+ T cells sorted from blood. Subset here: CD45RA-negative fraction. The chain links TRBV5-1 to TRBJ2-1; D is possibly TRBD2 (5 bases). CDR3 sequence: CASSLADSPYNEQFF. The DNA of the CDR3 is TGCGCCAGCAGCTTGGCGGACTCCCCCTACAATGAGCAGTTCTTC.